The rows below give T cell receptor beta chains drawn from one sample of a study of T cells after yellow fever vaccination. MiXCR, run by TCRdb on the 5' RACE reads, gives a single entry per CDR3 protein. The top ten clones hold 40% of a sample with 120,000 or so distinct CDR3 sequences, 8% to 10% of them seen once. This sample comprised CD8+ T cells sorted from PBMCs, obtained on the day of the yellow fever booster vaccination. These receptors were taken from a man aged 18-30 years who received the YFV17D yellow fever vaccine. The CDR3 runs from the conserved cysteine through the conserved F or W. The D gene is left open where the match is weak. Size tells how often a clone was seen (once, few, many) or the class of an expanded clone, and some rows leave it out.

d_call,cdr3_length,j_call,v_call,clone_size,cdr3_aa,cdr3_nt
.,12,TRBJ2-7,TRBV20-1,.,CSVPLGSYEQYF,TGCAGTGTCCCGCTAGGCTCCTACGAGCAGTACTTC
.,15,TRBJ2-3,TRBV6-2/TRBV6-3,few,CASSYSSLAIDTQYF,TGTGCCAGCAGTTACTCGAGTCTAGCCATAGATACGCAGTATTTT
.,14,TRBJ1-3,TRBV6-2/TRBV6-3,few,CASSESGRGNTIYF,TGTGCCAGCAGCGAATCCGGTCGGGGAAACACCATATATTTT
TRBD1,17,TRBJ2-2,TRBV6-1,.,CASSVRQGMISTGELFF,TGTGCCAGCAGTGTCAGACAGGGGATGATTTCCACCGGGGAGCTGTTTTTT
.,12,TRBJ2-1,TRBV29-1,many,CSVDDTGFEQFF,TGCAGCGTTGACGACACAGGCTTTGAGCAGTTCTTC
TRBD2,16,TRBJ2-3,TRBV9,.,CASSVDGGGPTDTQYF,TGTGCCAGCAGCGTAGATGGCGGGGGGCCTACAGATACGCAGTATTTT
TRBD2,15,TRBJ2-5,TRBV2,many,CASSEPSGGAGTQYF,TGTGCCAGCAGTGAACCCAGCGGGGGGGCCGGGACCCAGTACTTC
TRBD1,18,TRBJ1-1,TRBV4-3,many,CASSQDLGGLGDGTEAFF,TGCGCCAGCAGCCAAGATTTAGGGGGCCTGGGTGACGGCACTGAAGCTTTCTTT
.,14,TRBJ2-1,TRBV12-3/TRBV12-4,.,CASSSGLPYNEQFF,TGTGCCAGCAGTTCGGGACTCCCCTACAATGAGCAGTTCTTC
TRBD1,15,TRBJ1-1,TRBV7-2,few,CASSVPDRGNTEAFF,TGTGCCAGCAGCGTTCCGGACAGGGGAAACACTGAAGCTTTCTTT
.,17,TRBJ1-5,TRBV4-1,few,CASSQGFGRDSNQPQHF,TGCGCCAGCAGCCAAGGATTCGGTCGGGACAGCAATCAGCCCCAGCATTTT
.,11,TRBJ2-1,TRBV29-1,.,CSVGGNHEQFF,TGCAGCGTTGGGGGAAACCATGAGCAGTTCTTC
TRBD1,14,TRBJ2-1,TRBV12-3/TRBV12-4,.,CASSVGTGVSEQFF,TGTGCCAGCAGTGTGGGGACAGGGGTCAGTGAGCAGTTCTTC
.,14,TRBJ2-3,TRBV6-6,.,CASSSIRVPDTQYF,TGTGCCAGCAGTTCGATTCGGGTACCAGATACGCAGTATTTT
.,14,TRBJ1-1,TRBV6-5,few,CASSYRTASSEAFF,TGTGCCAGCAGTTATAGGACAGCGAGCTCTGAAGCTTTCTTT
.,15,TRBJ1-6,TRBV9,.,CASSFSTGYNSPLHF,TGTGCCAGCAGCTTCTCGACAGGCTATAATTCACCCCTCCACTTT
TRBD1,19,TRBJ2-7,TRBV2,.,CASSGWSGQGHLDSYRQYF,TGTGCCAGCAGCGGGTGGTCGGGACAGGGGCACCTGGACAGCTATCGGCAGTACTTC
.,15,TRBJ2-1,TRBV7-2,.,CASSPRRLEYNEQFF,TGTGCCAGCAGCCCCAGACGGCTAGAGTACAATGAGCAGTTCTTC
.,14,TRBJ2-3,TRBV5-4,few,CASSLPGGTDTQYF,TGTGCCAGCAGCTTGCCAGGGGGCACAGATACGCAGTATTTT
.,16,TRBJ2-3,TRBV5-4,few,CASSFPQDPSTDTQYF,TGTGCCAGCAGCTTCCCACAGGACCCTAGCACAGATACGCAGTATTTT
TRBD2,15,TRBJ2-1,TRBV6-1,many,CASSEEGGGYNEQFF,TGTGCCAGCAGTGAAGAAGGCGGGGGCTACAATGAGCAGTTCTTC
.,15,TRBJ2-3,TRBV7-6,few,CASSHRAQSTDTQYF,TGTGCCAGCAGCCACCGGGCGCAAAGCACAGATACGCAGTATTTT
.,15,TRBJ2-7,TRBV4-1,many,CASSQEKAAAYEQYF,TGCGCCAGCAGCCAAGAGAAGGCAGCGGCCTACGAGCAGTACTTC
.,14,TRBJ2-1,TRBV4-1,few,CASSRDWGSNEQFF,TGCGCCAGCAGCCGCGATTGGGGTAGCAATGAGCAGTTCTTC
.,16,TRBJ2-7,TRBV5-5,many,CASSLETGRSSYEQYF,TGTGCCAGCAGCTTGGAAACGGGGCGGTCCTCCTACGAGCAGTACTTC
TRBD1,15,TRBJ1-1,TRBV7-3,.,CASSLFSGQGAEAFF,TGTGCCAGCAGCTTATTTTCAGGACAGGGGGCTGAAGCTTTCTTT
.,14,TRBJ1-2,TRBV12-3/TRBV12-4,.,CASTRGQGPYGYTF,TGTGCCAGCACCCGAGGCCAGGGTCCCTATGGCTACACCTTC
.,12,TRBJ2-7,TRBV7-9,.,CASSLEEMEQYF,TGTGCCAGCAGCTTAGAAGAGATGGAGCAGTACTTC
TRBD2,16,TRBJ2-3,TRBV6-4,.,CASSATSGGALDTQYF,TGTGCCAGCAGTGCCACTAGCGGGGGGGCCTTAGATACGCAGTATTTT
.,15,TRBJ2-7,TRBV9,few,CASSVYGTPPYEQYF,TGTGCCAGCAGCGTATATGGGACTCCCCCCTACGAGCAGTACTTC
.,15,TRBJ2-5,TRBV6-5,.,CASRTDGGPQETQYF,TGTGCCAGCAGGACGGACGGGGGGCCCCAAGAGACCCAGTACTTC
.,13,TRBJ2-1,TRBV6-2/TRBV6-3,.,CASSYPSYNEQFF,TGTGCCAGCAGTTACCCCAGCTACAATGAGCAGTTCTTC
TRBD2,13,TRBJ2-2,TRBV20-1,medium-sized,CSAKRGDPGELFF,TGCAGTGCTAAGCGGGGGGACCCCGGGGAGCTGTTTTTT
TRBD2,15,TRBJ2-3,TRBV6-5,few,CASSRLAGGSDTQYF,TGTGCCAGCAGCAGACTAGCGGGGGGGTCAGATACGCAGTATTTT
TRBD2,17,TRBJ2-5,TRBV29-1,.,CSSAPGLAGEPQETQYF,TGCAGCTCTGCACCGGGACTAGCGGGGGAGCCCCAAGAGACCCAGTACTTC
TRBD1,14,TRBJ2-7,TRBV4-1,many,CASSQGQGNYEQYF,TGCGCCAGCAGCCAAGGACAGGGGAACTACGAGCAGTACTTC
.,19,TRBJ2-3,TRBV20-1,few,CSARATTGGGQTRADTQYF,TGCAGTGCTAGGGCTACTACTGGCGGGGGACAAACTCGCGCAGATACGCAGTATTTT
TRBD1,17,TRBJ2-6,TRBV6-1,.,CASSEETGISGANVLTF,TGTGCCAGCAGTGAAGAGACAGGGATCTCTGGGGCCAACGTCCTGACTTTC
.,15,TRBJ1-1,TRBV7-9,.,CASSLVRPYGIEAFF,TGTGCCAGCAGCTTAGTCCGACCGTATGGTATAGAAGCTTTCTTT
.,11,TRBJ1-1,TRBV5-1,.,CASSQNTEAFF,TGCGCCAGCAGCCAGAACACTGAAGCTTTCTTT
.,13,TRBJ1-1,TRBV19,few,CASMGSLNTEAFF,TGTGCCAGTATGGGCAGTTTGAACACTGAAGCTTTCTTT
.,14,TRBJ2-7,TRBV27,many,CASSHGNYYYEQYF,TGTGCCAGCAGCCACGGGAACTACTACTACGAGCAGTACTTC
TRBD2,14,TRBJ2-3,TRBV10-3,.,CAIRGTSGTDTQYF,TGTGCCATCAGAGGGACTAGCGGGACAGATACGCAGTATTTT
TRBD2,15,TRBJ2-3,TRBV5-1,.,CASSLELAGGDTQYF,TGCGCCAGCAGCTTGGAACTAGCGGGGGGAGATACGCAGTATTTT
.,17,TRBJ1-3,TRBV6-5,.,CASSYSGSFSSGNTIYF,TGTGCCAGCAGTTACTCGGGCAGCTTTTCCTCTGGAAACACCATATATTTT
.,14,TRBJ1-2,TRBV10-3,few,CAISESISNYGYTF,TGTGCCATCAGTGAGTCGATCAGTAACTATGGCTACACCTTC
.,15,TRBJ2-2,TRBV28,.,CASSSDRGSAGELFF,TGTGCCAGCAGTTCAGACCGGGGCTCGGCCGGGGAGCTGTTTTTT
.,16,TRBJ2-5,TRBV12-5,many,CASGLVGGFREETQYF,TGTGCTAGTGGTTTGGTCGGGGGTTTTCGTGAGGAGACCCAGTACTTC
TRBD1,14,TRBJ1-6,TRBV27,few,CASSLWTGHSPLHF,TGTGCCAGCAGTCTCTGGACAGGGCATTCACCCCTCCACTTT
.,14,TRBJ1-5,TRBV6-1,few,CASSEKGGWQPQHF,TGTGCCAGCAGTGAGAAGGGCGGGTGGCAGCCCCAGCATTTT